This T cell receptor (beta chain) was recovered during a study of cytomegalovirus exposure and HLA in healthy donors (dated by TCRdb to between 2016 and 2019). Notes on the research overall: In an earlier analysis of some 610 of the donors, approximately 260 Gb of sequence data and roughly 100 million unique TCR beta sequences from 150 million to 200 million T cells were reported. About 310 gigabases of sequencing data and approximately 85 million unique TCR sequences were included in an early release covering several hundred HLA-typed donors. The genetic ancestry cluster associated with self-reported Caucasian donors included around four fifths of the 398 genotyped donors. The aim of the study was to test whether cataloging public T cell receptors could identify signatures of past pathogen exposure. The study used immunosequencing to profile the T cell repertoires of hundreds of subjects and linked those repertoires to cytomegalovirus serostatus. In addition to the first cohort of approximately 650 subjects, a separate validation cohort of 130 or so different subjects was used. The study combined high-throughput TCR immunosequencing, statistical association of individual TCRs with disease status, and machine learning to predict cytomegalovirus infection status. In a later analysis, previously published TCR beta repertoires from 666 donors were re-analyzed and high-resolution HLA genotyping was added so that TCR occurrence patterns could be studied. The later analysis used no new phenotypic data to find candidate immune exposures, relying instead on TCR beta sequences and their occurrence across donors. An earlier analysis of 500 to 650 of the donors applied high-throughput TCR beta sequencing to assess whether each TCR beta V gene segment acted as functional or pseudogenic. Alongside the repertoire data, information on donor age, sex, ethnicity and CMV serostatus was compiled. A later genetic analysis took genome-wide SNP genotypes for about three fifths of the 666 donors and used that subset as a discovery cohort. All discovery cohort repertoires had been generated on a single sequencing platform. HLA typing covered class I and class II loci at four-digit resolution. The number of typed donors differed by locus: roughly 629-640 for A, B, C, DRB1 and DQB1; some 540 for DQA1; approximately 600 for DPA1; and some 470 for DPB1. Roughly 5 DR-DQ haplotypes were handled as single units for association and clustering, since linkage in the cohort was strong. On average, roughly 240,000 unique TCR beta nucleotide sequences were sequenced per donor among 398 genotyped donors of the cohort, with 15% to 20% of those sequences being non-productive.

The method behind the library was the immunoSEQ multiplex PCR assay. For the multiplex PCR, a mixture combining 60 forward primers for TCR Vbeta segments and 13 reverse primers for TCR Jbeta segments was used. The CDR3 region of rearranged TCR beta genes was amplified from genomic DNA by a multiplex PCR assay. The amplified TCR beta libraries were sequenced on the Illumina HiSeq System as 87-base-pair reads. On the study's bioinformatics: Across the roughly 640 repertoires, a later analysis counted about 81 million unique TCR beta chains, some 11 million of which were shared by at least two donors. To remove PCR and sequencing errors, raw reads were error-corrected and collapsed into unique sequences using a nearest-neighbor algorithm that merged closely related sequences. Alignment of CDR3 sequences to IMGT reference sequences was used to assign V, D and J gene segments. For a sequence to be retained, a match of at least six nucleotides to both a V gene segment and a J gene segment was required. Rearrangements were called productive when the CDR3 lacked stop codons and stayed in frame with V and J; all others were non-productive. CDR3 was defined according to IMGT convention as the region running from the second conserved V-encoded cysteine to the conserved J-encoded phenylalanine. Sequences without an unambiguous match to a single V gene segment were excluded from the earlier analysis of a few hundred of the donors. An earlier analysis of approximately 590 of the donors classified V segments as functional when productive rearrangements were above 56.7% and as segregating when the standard deviation between donors was above 5%. A statistical classification framework was built for diagnosing cytomegalovirus status from the catalog of TCR beta chain sequences. A later analysis assigned V and J genes by comparing TCR nucleotide sequences with IMGT/GENE-DB human TR gene sequences. In a later analysis, CDR3 sequences and most-parsimonious VDJ recombination scenarios were assigned using the TCRdist pipeline. In a later analysis, every TCR beta chain was defined by the combination of its CDR3 amino acid sequence and its V-gene family, and reads without a unique V-gene family were dropped. In a later analysis, fewer than 600 highly shared, low-generation-probability nucleotide sequences were removed to address suspected cross-contamination and a sequencing artifact. A later analysis calculated a clonal expansion index for each public chain from normalized within-repertoire ranks of inferred template counts. In a later analysis, generation probabilities were computed using a VDJ recombination model fitted to out-of-frame rearrangements, and the results were checked against IGoR. In a later analysis, hypergeometric tests were used to score TCR-TCR, TCR-HLA and TCR-CMV co-occurrence, with a repertoire-size bias correction applied to TCR pairs. False discovery rates were estimated in a later analysis by permuting HLA or CMV assignments 20 times. In a later analysis, co-occurring TCRs were grouped using DBSCAN, with TCRdist sequence similarity added in when clustering inside HLA-allele-positive subsets. Repertoires with fewer than 30,000 or more than 120,000 public chains were left out of co-occurrence clustering, as were about five repertoires with anomalous nucleotide sharing. TCRdb stores this immuneACCESS table with in-frame sequences only. Part of the clones is absent; in the studies checked, under half of the shortfall reflects unresolved V genes, and no reason is known for the rest. V and J calls plus clone size are reproduced from that table; the DNA served to infer D and trimming. The sample has approximately 100,000 clones on record, under 80% of them singletons. Around 5.8% of the sample is held by the ten biggest clonotypes.

Measured from the cysteine to the phenylalanine, the CDR3 is 14 residues long. Only CDR3 DNA remains: 42 bases, in frame from the first base. Cut back by 5 bases and 7 bases, the V and J ends lie 15 bases apart. Looking up the germline V gene (reference sequence) yields CDR1 PRHDT and CDR2 FYEKMQ. Broader findings and caveats from the paper: Strong co-occurrence of HLA alleles, especially DR and DQ, made assigning TCR associations to individual alleles difficult. A further reported finding was that TCR beta sequences accurately predicted the HLA-A and HLA-B alleles for most subjects in the first cohort. Immune exposure information for the cohort was limited to CMV serostatus. A later analysis reported that several top co-occurrence clusters appeared linked to parvovirus B19, influenza, CMV and Epstein-Barr virus. The study gave a list of 150 to 200 TCR beta chains associated with cytomegalovirus. The 87-base-pair reads could not distinguish some IMGT-functional V segments, including TRBV6-2 and TRBV6-3, so those segments were excluded. Compared with the approximately 700-donor mean, donors in an Asian-associated ancestry cluster had fewer N-insertions in productive TCRs, according to a later genetic analysis. Because HLA typing was unavailable for some donors at each locus, only the typed subset was used in association tests. In vitro tests confirmed that three of the cytomegalovirus-associated TCR beta chains recognize cytomegalovirus antigens. In a later analysis, the rate of TCR association differed among HLA loci, with DRB1 alleles having the most associated TCRs and HLA-C alleles having the fewest. The authors suggested that the approach could potentially be generalized to other disease states and immunological phenotypes. The classifier was reported to diagnose cytomegalovirus status with high specificity and sensitivity in both the original and validation cohorts. Roughly uniform sequencing depth across donors was assumed in presence/absence analyses, although this assumption may not hold. An earlier analysis of approximately 540 of the donors showed that most TCR beta V segments appeared in productive rearrangements either about 87% or about 30% of the time, which broadly matched IMGT annotations. In this cohort, only TCR beta chains were sequenced, and detectable features were limited by the absence of alpha or paired-chain data. An association between a missense DCLRE1C variant and V-gene and J-gene trimming of TCR beta chains was found in a later genetic analysis and replicated in an independent cohort. Correlated functional status among segregating V segments might reflect linkage disequilibrium, but an unknown experimental factor could not be ruled out. Most CMV-associated TCR beta chains appeared to be HLA-restricted in a later analysis, and the HLA associations seemed to be driven largely by CMV exposure. A cluster of highly shared sequence variants was judged likely to be a technical artifact of the sequencing pipeline. Because counts were too low, seventeen rarely observed V segments, including chromosome 9 orphons, were left out of the earlier analysis of 587 of the donors. A later analysis associated 16,951 TCR beta sequences with specific HLA alleles at a false discovery rate of 0.05. While some public TCRs were present in many individuals, most TCR sequences turned up only very rarely across donors. In a later analysis, HLA-associated TCR beta chains were found to be more clonally expanded and to have lower generation probabilities than equally common non-associated chains.

On this clone: Its antigen is unknown. Per-base qualities were not stored, and no clone one base away is much larger.

The cohort was made up of under 800 healthy bone marrow donors. Cohort members were all nominally healthy when sampled, although unrecorded immune exposures were likely present. The donor tested CMV seropositive and was one of the 289 seropositive cohort members. Each donor provided a peripheral blood sample, and peripheral blood mononuclear cells were used for TCR beta sequencing. The Qiagen DNeasy Blood Extraction Kit was used to extract genomic DNA from the blood cell samples. The source material was PBMCs. The chain is encoded by TRBV13 joined to TRBJ2-1; the D gene is possibly TRBD2, with 5 bases matching. The sequence came from a woman aged 45-65 years in good health and CMV-seropositive. The CDR3 protein sequence reads: CASSRRTGFNEQFF. In nucleotide form, the sequence is TGTGCCAGCAGCCGGCGTACGGGGTTTAATGAGCAGTTCTTC.